The text below deals with one T cell receptor beta chain. In this sample, this clonotype turned up many times. Its antigen specificity is not known. Nothing much larger sits one base from this clone, and base qualities are not available. The data belong to a study of T cells in Graves' hyperthyroidism and ophthalmopathy (dated by TCRdb to the late 2010s). For context, the study as a whole: Peripheral blood samples were taken at initial diagnosis, before any treatment was given. To identify distinguishing TCR V-J signatures, a discovery cohort of around 100 patients was used, comprising 40 to 45 with Graves' ophthalmopathy and 55 to 65 with stable Graves' hyperthyroidism. Thyroid tissue and blood T-cell repertoires from over 5 Graves' hyperthyroidism patients were also compared in the study. For training and testing, the approximately 97 patients in the discovery cohort were randomly divided in a 7:3 ratio. After sampling, hyperthyroidism patients received methimazole starting at 30 mg daily, and ophthalmopathy patients received high-dose intravenous methylprednisolone. Whether ophthalmopathy could be predicted prospectively was tested in an independent validation cohort made up of under 20 hyperthyroidism patients plus 17 patients who later progressed to ophthalmopathy. The paper reports TCR Vbeta CDR3 sequencing of some 140 peripheral blood samples: around 45 ophthalmopathy, roughly 80 hyperthyroidism and 17 progressor patients. Here is what the overall study found, with its caveats: Most expanded thyroid clonotypes (frequency above 0.001) were also detected in blood, a finding suggesting that blood repertoires may reflect thyroid immune responses. No statistical method was used to fix the sample size in advance, and group allocation was not hidden from the investigators. A model built on a 13 V-J signature distinguished ophthalmopathy from stable hyperthyroidism, reaching about 89% sensitivity and about 81% specificity in cross-validation and 80%/75% in testing. During validation, the model predicted progression to ophthalmopathy a median of about 6.3 months ahead of onset, with approximately 70% sensitivity and 72% to 80% specificity.

Amplification of TCR beta CDR3 regions was carried out from RNA transcripts. A first-round RT-PCR of the TCR CDR3 used the HTBI primer set with the Qiagen OneStep RT-PCR kit. The libraries were constructed in a second round of multiplex PCR and then size-selected and purified. Sequencing of the libraries was done on an Illumina HiSeq2000 using paired-end 100 bp reads. Concerning the study's data processing: SOAPnuke was used to process the raw data, removing reads that contained adapters or uncalled bases, had a mean Phred below 15, or lacked an exact match to the constant primer or identifier. COPE v1.2.5 was used to merge high-quality paired reads, and clonotypes were defined as unique nucleotide sequences. MiTCR v1.1 was used to align the clonotypes against IMGT TRBV, TRBD and TRBJ reference segments. Only V-J combinations with frequency above 0.0001, covering about 99% of repertoires, were analysed. A TCS score was defined as the ratio between F50 (clonal expansion) and ExV (chaos), using BLOSUM62-based TCRdist between CDR3 peptides within each V-J. Welch's t-statistics and random forest reduced around 510 V-J features to under 15, which were used in a naive Bayes classifier (R e1071). TCRdb passed the public sequencing reads through fastp at Q25 and MiXCR, retaining productive beta sequences. Entries are consolidated by CDR3 protein sequence, retaining the most common genes and DNA. None of the V and J calls come from the authors' own analysis; TCRdb made them. Across this sample there are some 570,000 distinct CDR3 sequences, with 17% seen only once. Around 17% of the sample is in the top ten clones.

As encoded in the germline V gene (reference sequence), CDR1 is LGHDT while CDR2 is YNNKEL. Including the terminal cysteine and phenylalanine, the CDR3 comprises 15 residues. The kept DNA is CDR3 alone, 45 bases in frame from the first base. The V and J ends are trimmed by 1 base and 0 bases, leaving 9 bases between them. Moderately to severely active disease, a Clinical Activity Score of at least 3, a NOSPECS grade of at least 4, and a duration under 3 months were present in ophthalmopathy patients. Exclusion was applied to patients with uncontrolled infections, other autoimmune diseases, pregnancy or lactation. Clinical symptoms, serum thyroxine and TRAb, thyroid ultrasound, and orbital computed tomography formed the basis for the diagnoses. PBMCs were separated from roughly 10 ml of fresh peripheral blood using Ficoll-Paque density gradient centrifugation. Trizol reagent was used to extract total RNA, and RNA quality was then checked on an Agilent 2100 Bioanalyzer.

The clonotype was recovered from a woman between 18 and 30 years old with Graves' ophthalmopathy. Sequencing was performed on blood. This receptor chain uses TRBV3-1 and TRBJ1-1; no D gene is confidently identified. This receptor has the CDR3 CASSQVTEVNTEAFF. At the DNA level, the sequence is TGTGCCAGCAGCCAAGTTACAGAGGTGAACACTGAAGCTTTCTTT.